This record looks at one TCR beta chain sequence and its context. The sample belongs to a study of control samples from healthy donors and cancer patients. From germline, CDR1 is MGHRA and CDR2 YSYEKL. CDR3 length equals 15 residues. The V and J ends lost 0 bases and 7 bases, in that order; junction bases with no gene match: 8. Some clones are missing from TCRdb's copy, which holds only in-frame ones; the method was immunoSEQ multiplex PCR. The table records about 120,000 clones, 85% to 95% of them present only once. The sample was blood. The TCR was taken from a man younger than 40 in good health. The chain carries TRBV4-1 and TRBJ1-2; the match to TRBD1 covers 7 bases. The CDR3 reads CASSQEQGPQGGYTF. CDR3 DNA sequence: TGCGCCAGCAGCCAAGAACAGGGGCCCCAGGGTGGCTACACCTTC.